This is a list of T cell receptor beta chains from one sample in a study of cytomegalovirus exposure and HLA in healthy donors. Sequencing used immunoSEQ multiplex PCR; TCRdb keeps in-frame clones, though not all of them. The data hold 130,000 or so clones, with around 72% observed a single time. Input material: PBMCs. Receptors were obtained from a woman under 30 in good health and CMV-seronegative. CDR3s include the opening cysteine and the closing phenylalanine or tryptophan. The order of the fields is clone size, D gene, J gene, V gene, CDR3 DNA, CDR3 protein. D genes are given only for firm matches. Expanded clones are given a class, and other clones once, few, many or no size at all.

- - TRBJ2-1 TRBV5-1 TGCGCCAGCAGCCAAGCTACCGGGACTCTCCATGAGCAGTTCTTC CASSQATGTLHEQFF
- TRBD2 TRBJ2-7 TRBV2 TGTGCCAGCAATAAAGTAGCGGGAGGCGACTACGAGCAGTACTTC CASNKVAGGDYEQYF
- TRBD2 TRBJ2-2 TRBV5-6 TGTGCCAGCAGCTTTTTCCAAACCCCGGCGGGAGGTGGGGAGCTGTTTTTT CASSFFQTPAGGGELFF
- - TRBJ1-4 TRBV27 TGTGCCAGCAGTCGCACCACAGGATCTTCCTCACGGACAACTAATGAAAAACTGTTTTTT CASSRTTGSSSRTTNEKLFF
- - TRBJ1-1 TRBV6-4 TGTGCCAGCAGTGACTCGAAACAGCCCAGATTGGCTTTCTTT CASSDSKQPRLAFF
few TRBD1 TRBJ1-2 TRBV29-1 TGCAGCGTTGCAGGGGGCTATGGCTACACCTTC CSVAGGYGYTF
few - TRBJ2-4 TRBV30 TGTGCCTGGGCCGGTGGAGGATACATTCAGTACTTC CAWAGGGYIQYF
- - TRBJ2-3 TRBV19 TGTGCCAGTATGCGAGGGCCGTTAGATACGCAGTATTTT CASMRGPLDTQYF
- - TRBJ2-3 TRBV6-4 TGTGCCAGCAGTACGGTAGCAGCTAGCACAGATACGCAGTATTTT CASSTVAASTDTQYF
- TRBD1 TRBJ2-7 TRBV4-1 TGCGCCAGCAGCCTGCGGACAGGGGTCACCTACGAGCAGTACTTC CASSLRTGVTYEQYF
- - TRBJ2-7 TRBV7-2 TGTGCCAGCAGCGGGGACATTCTCTCCTACGAGCAGTACTTC CASSGDILSYEQYF
- TRBD1 TRBJ2-7 TRBV6-1 TGTGCCAGCAGTGAATCAGGCGGGACAGGCTACTACGAGCAGTACTTC CASSESGGTGYYEQYF
- - TRBJ2-2 TRBV15 TGTGCCACCAGCACTGGGACTGGCGAGAACACCGGGGAGCTGTTTTTT CATSTGTGENTGELFF
- - TRBJ2-3 TRBV1 TGCACCAGCAATTCGGGACAGGGGGCTAGCACAGATACGCAGTATTTT CTSNSGQGASTDTQYF
- - TRBJ2-7 TRBV19 TGTGCCAGTAGTTGGGGGGATACCGAGCAGTACTTC CASSWGDTEQYF
- - TRBJ1-2 TRBV30 TGTGCCTGGAGCCCGAAAAGTCCTAGAGGCTACACCTTC CAWSPKSPRGYTF
- TRBD2 TRBJ2-5 TRBV30 TGTGCCTGGAGTACCGGACTAGCTACGGAGACCCAGTACTTC CAWSTGLATETQYF
- TRBD1 TRBJ2-2 TRBV4-1 TGCGCCAGCAGCCAAGTCCGAGGGGGCGGAAACACCGGGGAGCTGTTTTTT CASSQVRGGGNTGELFF
- - TRBJ2-6 TRBV12-5 TGTGCTAGTGGTTCGACGTTGGAGGGGTACTCTGGGGCCAACGTCCTGACTTTC CASGSTLEGYSGANVLTF
few TRBD1 TRBJ2-4 TRBV27 TGTGCCAGCAGTTCCCAAGGGACAGGGATAGACATTCAGTACTTC CASSSQGTGIDIQYF
- - TRBJ2-3 TRBV5-1 TGCGCCAGCACCCCGTTCGAACCGCGGGCAGATACGCAGTATTTT CASTPFEPRADTQYF
few TRBD2 TRBJ2-7 TRBV29-1 TGCAGCGTTAGAGCGGGAGGCCAATCAGGCGAGCAGTACTTC CSVRAGGQSGEQYF
- - TRBJ1-1 TRBV27 TGTGCCAGCAGTTCCGGGACTGGGAGTGGAGCTTTCTTT CASSSGTGSGAFF
once - TRBJ1-2 TRBV6-1 TGTGCCAGCAGGGACACGGCCCGGGTAGGTGGCTACACCTTC CASRDTARVGGYTF
- - TRBJ2-7 TRBV5-1 TGCGCCAGCAGCTTGGCCCCAGGGTTGGGCTACGAGCAGTACTTC CASSLAPGLGYEQYF
- - TRBJ1-4 TRBV20-1 TGCAGTGCTAGCTCCGCGGAAAAACTGTTTTTT CSASSAEKLFF
- TRBD2 TRBJ2-7 TRBV6-1 TGTGCCAGCAGTGAAGACTTGGGACTAGAGCCTAACGAGCAGTACTTC CASSEDLGLEPNEQYF
- TRBD2 TRBJ2-7 TRBV4-1 TGCGCCAGCAGCCAACCCGGGACTACCTTAGACGAGCAGTACTTC CASSQPGTTLDEQYF
- TRBD2 TRBJ2-1 TRBV5-1 TGCGCCAGCAGCTTGACTAGCGGGAGCGGCTACAATGAGCAGTTCTTC CASSLTSGSGYNEQFF
- TRBD2 TRBJ2-1 TRBV7-2 TGTGCCAGCAGCTTAGGAGTAAGCGGGGGTGAGCAGTTCTTC CASSLGVSGGEQFF
- - TRBJ1-5 TRBV19 TGTGCCAGTAGTATGAGGGTCGGAAGCAATCAGCCCCAGCATTTT CASSMRVGSNQPQHF
- - TRBJ2-2 TRBV7-8 TGTGCCAGCAGCTTAGTCCAGAACACCGGGGAGCTGTTTTTT CASSLVQNTGELFF
- - TRBJ2-7 TRBV4-1 TGCGCCAGCAGCCAAGGCCCCCTAGCTGTCATCTCCTACGAGCAGTACTTC CASSQGPLAVISYEQYF
- - TRBJ2-7 TRBV7-9 TGTGCCAGCAGCTTAGACAACAACGAGCAGTACTTC CASSLDNNEQYF
- - TRBJ2-7 TRBV28 TGTGCCAGCACAGTCCCCCCCGGGGGAGCGAGAACGTACGAGCAGTACTTC CASTVPPGGARTYEQYF
- TRBD2 TRBJ2-1 TRBV27 TGTGCCAGCAGTTTAGTACTAGCGGGAGGATTAAGCGAGCAGTTCTTC CASSLVLAGGLSEQFF
- TRBD1 TRBJ1-3 TRBV6-6 TGTGCCAGCAGGACAGGGGGTACTGGAAACACCATATATTTT CASRTGGTGNTIYF
- TRBD2 TRBJ2-2 TRBV9 TGTGCCAGCAGCCGGGGACTAGCGGGAGGCGGGGAGCTGTTTTTT CASSRGLAGGGELFF
- TRBD1 TRBJ1-2 TRBV6-4 TGTGCCAGCAGTCCTGACAGGGGTGACTATGGCTACACCTTC CASSPDRGDYGYTF
- TRBD1 TRBJ1-2 TRBV15 TGTGCCACCAGACAGGGGGACGCTGCCTATGGCTACACCTTC CATRQGDAAYGYTF
- - TRBJ2-7 TRBV27 TGTGCCAGCAGTTTATCGGCCGCCTTCCACGAGCAGTACTTC CASSLSAAFHEQYF